This is a list of T cell receptor beta chains from one sample in a study of beta chain features in type 1 diabetes. Clones were sequenced by immunoSEQ multiplex PCR, and TCRdb holds only the in-frame ones, with some missing. The sample lists 140,000 to 150,000 clones, 10% seen once, with 1.3% in the top ten. The sequenced material came from naive CD4+ T cells from blood. Receptors were obtained from a young man in good health. The CDR3 runs from the conserved cysteine through the conserved F or W. The D gene is left open where the match is weak. Clone size is shown for a subset of rows, as once, few, many or a class of expanded clone.

DNA: TGTGCCAGCAGCGTAAGAAGTAGTCTCACCGGGGAGCTGTTTTTT
CDR3: CASSVRSSLTGELFF
J: TRBJ2-2
size: few
length: 15
D: -
V: TRBV9

DNA: TGTGCCAGCAGCTCAAACACAGGGTTAGCCTACGAGCAGTACTTC
CDR3: CASSSNTGLAYEQYF
J: TRBJ2-7
size: few
length: 15
D: -
V: TRBV7-6

DNA: TGCGCCAGCAGCCAGACTAGCGGGGGGTCATACGAGCAGTACTTC
CDR3: CASSQTSGGSYEQYF
J: TRBJ2-7
size: -
length: 15
D: TRBD2
V: TRBV4-1

DNA: TGCGCCAGCAGCCAGACAGGGGGGACCTATAATTCACCCCTCCACTTT
CDR3: CASSQTGGTYNSPLHF
J: TRBJ1-6
size: few
length: 16
D: TRBD1
V: TRBV5-1

DNA: TGTGCCAGCGTTGGGGACAGTAACACTGAAGCTTTCTTT
CDR3: CASVGDSNTEAFF
J: TRBJ1-1
size: -
length: 13
D: TRBD1
V: TRBV2

DNA: TGTGCCAGCTCACCACCGGGACTAGCGAACAATGAGCAGTTCTTC
CDR3: CASSPPGLANNEQFF
J: TRBJ2-1
size: few
length: 15
D: TRBD2
V: TRBV18

DNA: TGCGCCAGCAGAGTGGAGGGTGAAGCTTTCTTT
CDR3: CASRVEGEAFF
J: TRBJ1-1
size: many
length: 11
D: -
V: TRBV4-3

DNA: TGCGCCAGCAGCTGGACTAGCGGGGTGCGAGATACGCAGTATTTT
CDR3: CASSWTSGVRDTQYF
J: TRBJ2-3
size: few
length: 15
D: TRBD2
V: TRBV5-1

DNA: TGTGCCAGCAGCTTAAGGACAGGGGGGAACACCGGGGAGCTGTTTTTT
CDR3: CASSLRTGGNTGELFF
J: TRBJ2-2
size: -
length: 16
D: TRBD1
V: TRBV7-2

DNA: TGTGCCAGCAGCTTAAAGGGGTACGAGCAGTACTTC
CDR3: CASSLKGYEQYF
J: TRBJ2-7
size: -
length: 12
D: -
V: TRBV7-9

DNA: TGTGCCAGCAGCGTAGCGGTTAGCGGGGGCTCAAGCACAGATACGCAGTATTTT
CDR3: CASSVAVSGGSSTDTQYF
J: TRBJ2-3
size: few
length: 18
D: TRBD2
V: TRBV9

DNA: TGTGCCAGCTCACCAGGGGGGGCTACAGATACGCAGTATTTT
CDR3: CASSPGGATDTQYF
J: TRBJ2-3
size: -
length: 14
D: -
V: TRBV18

DNA: TGTGCCACCAGCAGAGATCCAGGGGGCTCCTACGAGCAGTACTTC
CDR3: CATSRDPGGSYEQYF
J: TRBJ2-7
size: few
length: 15
D: TRBD1
V: TRBV15

DNA: TGTGCCAGCAGCTTGCCGGGGGTCAATCAGCCCCAGCATTTT
CDR3: CASSLPGVNQPQHF
J: TRBJ1-5
size: many
length: 14
D: -
V: TRBV5-6

DNA: TGTGCCAGCATGGAGCGGGGGGGTTACGAGCAGTACTTC
CDR3: CASMERGGYEQYF
J: TRBJ2-7
size: -
length: 13
D: TRBD2
V: TRBV6-1